These 2 T cell receptor beta chains share one sample of origin, sequenced in a study of sequential checkpoint blockade in melanoma. Specified treatment: randomized to nivolumab then ipilimumab (arm A) or the reverse (arm B). Only in-frame clones appear in the TCRdb table, and some are missing; sequencing was by immunoSEQ multiplex PCR. The data hold about 1,900 clones, with around 21% observed a single time. Sample: tumor tissue (inferred from file names), taken from a patient given nivolumab and ipilimumab in sequence. The origin of the receptors is a human donor with melanoma.

This clone has only a few counts. The chain uses TRBV18 and TRBJ2-1; D is ambiguous. The CDR3 consists of 17 residues. The germline V gene encodes CDR1 KGHSH and CDR2 LQKENI. V was clipped by 0 bases and J by 0 bases, with 12 bases between them. The CDR3 region has the DNA TGTGCCAGCTCACCACCGATCTGGGATGCCTCCTACAATGAGCAGTTCTTC. This gives the protein CASSPPIWDASYNEQFF.

This clone was seen ten or more times. The CDR3 here is CASSEAGQGRFYEQYF. CDR3 nucleotide sequence: TGTGCCAGCAGCGAAGCTGGACAGGGACGGTTCTACGAGCAGTACTTC. The chain joins TRBV11-3 to TRBJ2-7, with TRBD1 identical over 8 bases. This CDR3 has 16 residues. Germline V gene sequence: CDR1 SGHNT, CDR2 YENEEA. Losses at the gene ends were 5 bases for V and 3 bases for J; bases not matched to a gene: 12.